A selection of T cell receptor beta chains follows, all from one sample in a study of CD8 T cells in Susac syndrome. MiXCR, run by TCRdb on the immunoSEQ multiplex PCR reads, gives a single entry per CDR3 protein. The sample has some 260,000 distinct CDR3 sequences; approximately 84% are singletons. Sequencing input: CD8+ T cells from PBMCs. Receptors were obtained from a human donor with multiple sclerosis. Both conserved end residues are part of each CDR3. D genes are given only for firm matches. Clone size is given for some rows only: seen once, a few or many times, or a class if the clone is expanded.

j_call | clone_size | d_call | v_call | cdr3_nt | cdr3_aa
TRBJ2-3 | NA | TRBD2 | TRBV29-1 | TGCAGCGTTGAAGATCGGGCGGGAGCGAGAGATACGCAGTATTTT | CSVEDRAGARDTQYF
TRBJ2-7 | NA | NA | TRBV29-1 | TGCAGCGTTGTTCAGGACTCCTACGAGCAGTACTTC | CSVVQDSYEQYF
TRBJ1-2 | NA | NA | TRBV12-3/TRBV12-4 | TGTGCCAGCGCGATGGGAGGGGGATATGGCTACACCTTC | CASAMGGGYGYTF
TRBJ2-7 | NA | NA | TRBV6-1 | TGTGCCAGCAGGGATAGCGGACGAGTCTACGAGCAGTACTTC | CASRDSGRVYEQYF
TRBJ2-7 | few | NA | TRBV9 | TGTGCCAGCAGCGTACAGGGATTCGGCTACGAGCAGTACTTC | CASSVQGFGYEQYF
TRBJ1-1 | NA | NA | TRBV20-1 | TGCAGTGCTAGTGCTGAAGCTTTCTTT | CSASAEAFF
TRBJ1-1 | NA | NA | TRBV7-9 | TGTGCCAGCAGCCCGCCACAGGGAGATCCTGAAGCTTTCTTT | CASSPPQGDPEAFF
TRBJ1-6 | NA | NA | TRBV27 | TGTGCCAGCAGTTTGGGGGTCAGGGCTTATAATTCACCCCTCCACTTT | CASSLGVRAYNSPLHF
TRBJ2-7 | NA | NA | TRBV5-1 | TGCGCCAGCAGCACTCACTACGAGCAGTACTTC | CASSTHYEQYF
TRBJ2-1 | NA | NA | TRBV7-9 | TGTGCCAGCAGCTTAATCGGGGGTAGGAATGAGCAGTTCTTC | CASSLIGGRNEQFF